This is a list of T cell receptor beta chains from one sample in a study of beta chain features in type 1 diabetes. Produced via immunoSEQ multiplex PCR; TCRdb's table is partial and in-frame only. Among approximately 600,000 clones, 9.5% to 15% were seen once, and the ten largest hold 0.095% to 0.15%. The sequenced sample consisted of naive CD4+ T cells from blood. The receptors come from a man aged 25 to 40 with type 1 diabetes. Both conserved end residues are part of each CDR3. The D gene is left open where the match is weak. Part of the rows lack a size; the others show once, few, many or a class for expanded clones.

NA,15,TRBJ1-2,TRBV9,few,TGTGCCAGCAGCGTAGAAGAAGGGGGTGCCTATGGCTACACCTTC,CASSVEEGGAYGYTF
NA,17,TRBJ2-1,TRBV5-1,NA,TGCGCCAGCAGCCTATCTATTATCGGGGTCCCAAATAATGAGCAGTTCTTC,CASSLSIIGVPNNEQFF
TRBD1,15,TRBJ2-3,TRBV7-2,NA,TGTGCCAGCAGCGTATTCCAGGGGGCGGAGGATACGCAGTATTTT,CASSVFQGAEDTQYF
TRBD1,11,TRBJ2-5,TRBV19,NA,TGTGCCACCACAGGGGGAGAGACCCAGTACTTC,CATTGGETQYF
TRBD2,14,TRBJ2-3,TRBV29-1,few,TGCAGCGTTGGTCTAGCGGACAGCACAGATACGCAGTATTTT,CSVGLADSTDTQYF
NA,15,TRBJ1-4,TRBV19,NA,TGTGCCAGTAGTATAAACCGGGGATCTAATGAAAAACTGTTTTTT,CASSINRGSNEKLFF
NA,15,TRBJ1-3,TRBV25-1,few,TGTGCCAGCAGTGCGCCGGGACACTCCGCGGGCACCATATATTTT,CASSAPGHSAGTIYF
TRBD1,16,TRBJ1-4,TRBV7-9,NA,TGTGCCAGCAGCTTTAGTTCACAGGGGCCGCATGAAAAACTGTTTTTT,CASSFSSQGPHEKLFF
TRBD1,14,TRBJ2-7,TRBV28,NA,TGTGCCAGCAGCTTCGGGACAGGGGGGTACGAGCAGTACTTC,CASSFGTGGYEQYF
NA,12,TRBJ2-7,TRBV29-1,few,TGCAGCGTTGGGGGACACCTCGGCGAGCAGTACTTC,CSVGGHLGEQYF
NA,14,TRBJ2-5,TRBV7-3,NA,TGTGCCAGCAGCTTGTCGGGGCCAGGGGAGACCCAGTACTTC,CASSLSGPGETQYF
TRBD2,14,TRBJ2-3,TRBV7-2,NA,TGTGCCAGCAGCTCACGACTAGCTTTCGATACGCAGTATTTT,CASSSRLAFDTQYF
NA,14,TRBJ1-2,TRBV5-8,NA,TGTGCCAGCAGCTTGGGTTGGGCCAGCTATGGCTACACCTTC,CASSLGWASYGYTF
TRBD1,14,TRBJ1-2,TRBV9,NA,TGTGCCAGCAGCCATTGGGACAGGGACTATGGCTACACCTTC,CASSHWDRDYGYTF
NA,11,TRBJ2-3,TRBV7-9,NA,TGTGCCTTAGGGCCGGCGGATACGCAGTATTTT,CALGPADTQYF
NA,14,TRBJ2-1,TRBV9,few,TGTGCCAGCAGCGTAGCGGGTCAGTACAATGAGCAGTTCTTC,CASSVAGQYNEQFF
NA,15,TRBJ2-2,TRBV5-1,NA,TGCGCCAGCAGCTTGGGAACACAGAACACCGGGGAGCTGTTTTTT,CASSLGTQNTGELFF
NA,13,TRBJ1-3,TRBV7-9,NA,TGTGCCAGCAGCTTAGGTCCTGGAAACACCATATATTTT,CASSLGPGNTIYF
TRBD2,15,TRBJ2-2,TRBV29-1,NA,TGCAGCCTAAATAGACTAGCCATGAACACCGGGGAGCTGTTTTTT,CSLNRLAMNTGELFF
NA,14,TRBJ1-2,TRBV7-2,NA,TGTGCCAGCAGCTCCAACGGGAGGTACTATGGCTACACCTTC,CASSSNGRYYGYTF